This T cell receptor (beta chain) was sequenced during a study of T cell responses to AZD1222 COVID-19 vaccine. The wider study: The study pooled second doses at about 4 or about 12 weeks. Whole-study results and caveats: Recipients of two AZD1222 doses showed rising Spike-specific TCR breadth and depth. Researchers report vaccine-associated CD4 TCRs spanning spike, with dominance at 160-218 and 743-854.

With 2 bases removed from V and 0 bases from J, the gap between germline ends came to 13 bases. The CDR3 runs to 16 residues. In germline, CDR1 is LNHNV, CDR2 YYDKDF (reference sequence). Turning to this clone: As yet, its antigen is unknown.

Assay: immunoSEQ multiplex PCR; the TCRdb copy retains only in-frame clones and omits some. The sample includes 35,000 to 55,000 clones, over 80% of them seen just once. This receptor was taken from an adult in good health. The input for sequencing was peripheral blood, taken on day 0 of AZD1222 vaccination. The V gene is TRBV15, the J gene TRBJ1-2, with D unresolved. The CDR3 here is CATSRKVVRSNYGYTF. In DNA form, the CDR3 reads TGTGCCACCAGCAGAAAGGTGGTACGGTCTAACTATGGCTACACCTTC.